This T cell receptor (beta chain) is drawn from a study of OX40 agonist ivuxolimab in advanced cancers. On the study more broadly: As their treatment, patients were administered ivuxolimab, an agonistic anti-OX40 (CD134) antibody. Patients treated during dose escalation were battling hepatocellular carcinoma, melanoma, renal cell or head and neck cancer. With a range of roughly 20 to 79, age averaged roughly 61 years, and about 82% were male.

V was pared by 1 base and J by 6 bases, with 22 bases between. Per germline, CDR1 SEHNR and CDR2 FQNEAQ (reference sequence). This CDR3 is 17 amino acids long. Libraries were prepared by immunoSEQ multiplex PCR; TCRdb keeps only in-frame clonotypes and omits some of them. The profile shows about 53,000 clones, around 85% of them singletons. The rearrangement links TRBV7-9 to TRBJ2-7; possible D gene TRBD2, 6 bases. The specimen comprised CD4+ or CD8+ T cells sorted from blood, sampled in a trial of the OX40 agonist ivuxolimab. The clonotype was recovered from an adult with an advanced solid tumor such as melanoma, head and neck, liver or kidney cancer. The CDR3 here is CASSLGAGAGIAGEQYF. The CDR3 nucleotides are TGTGCCAGCAGCTTAGGGGCCGGGGCGGGAATCGCCGGCGAGCAGTACTTC.